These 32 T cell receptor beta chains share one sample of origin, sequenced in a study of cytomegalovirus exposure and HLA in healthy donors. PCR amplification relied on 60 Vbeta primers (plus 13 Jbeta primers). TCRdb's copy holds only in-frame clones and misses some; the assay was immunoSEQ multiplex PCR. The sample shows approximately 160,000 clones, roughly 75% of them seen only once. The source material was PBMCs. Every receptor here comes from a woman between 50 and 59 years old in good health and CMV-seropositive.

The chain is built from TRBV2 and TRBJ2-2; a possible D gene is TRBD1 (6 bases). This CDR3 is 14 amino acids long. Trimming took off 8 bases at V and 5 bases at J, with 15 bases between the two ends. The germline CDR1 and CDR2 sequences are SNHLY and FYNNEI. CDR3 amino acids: CASGGAAHTGELFF. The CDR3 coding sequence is TGTGCCAGCGGGGGCGCAGCGCATACCGGGGAGCTGTTTTTT.

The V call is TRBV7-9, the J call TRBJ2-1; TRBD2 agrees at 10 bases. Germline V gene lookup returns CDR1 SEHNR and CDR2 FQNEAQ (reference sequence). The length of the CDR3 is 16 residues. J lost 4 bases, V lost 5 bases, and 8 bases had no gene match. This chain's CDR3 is CASSPGLTSGYNEQFF. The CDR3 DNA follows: TGTGCCAGCAGCCCCGGGCTGACTAGCGGGTACAATGAGCAGTTCTTC.

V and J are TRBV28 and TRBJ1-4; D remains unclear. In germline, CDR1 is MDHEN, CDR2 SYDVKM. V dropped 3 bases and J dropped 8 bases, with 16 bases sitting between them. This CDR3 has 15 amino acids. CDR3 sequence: CASSFGGRNGEKLFF. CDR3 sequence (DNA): TGTGCCAGCAGTTTCGGCGGCCGAAACGGGGAAAAACTGTTTTTT.

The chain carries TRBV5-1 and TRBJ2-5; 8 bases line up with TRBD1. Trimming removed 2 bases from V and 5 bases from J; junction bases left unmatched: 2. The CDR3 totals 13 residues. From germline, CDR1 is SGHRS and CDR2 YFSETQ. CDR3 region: CASSLTGGETQYF. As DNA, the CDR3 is TGCGCCAGCAGCTTAACAGGGGGGGAGACCCAGTACTTC.

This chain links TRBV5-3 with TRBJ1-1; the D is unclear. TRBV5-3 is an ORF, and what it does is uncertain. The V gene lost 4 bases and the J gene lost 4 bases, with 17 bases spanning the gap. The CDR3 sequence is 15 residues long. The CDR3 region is CARSPAEVDLTEAFF. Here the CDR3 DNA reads TGTGCCAGAAGCCCGGCGGAGGTTGATCTCACTGAAGCTTTCTTT.

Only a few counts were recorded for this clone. The CDR3, as DNA: TGTGCCACCAGGAAGCCGGGACTAGCGAGCACAGATACGCAGTATTTT. Translated: CATRKPGLASTDTQYF. This sequence joins TRBV15 and TRBJ2-3; 10 bases align to TRBD2. The CDR3 has 16 residues. Germline CDR1 is LNHNV and CDR2 is YYDKDF (reference sequence). V dropped 6 bases and J dropped 0; count of bases not matched to a gene: 6.

The CDR3: CASSLGTGLSEQYF. For the CDR3, the DNA is TGTGCCAGCAGCCTTGGGACAGGGCTATCCGAGCAGTACTTC. V gene TRBV6-5 combines with J gene TRBJ2-7, with 9 bases identical to TRBD1. CDR3 length: 14 amino acids. The germline gives CDR1 MNHEY, CDR2 SVGAGI. The J segment lost 6 bases and the V segment lost 6 bases, leaving 9 bases of the junction unmatched.

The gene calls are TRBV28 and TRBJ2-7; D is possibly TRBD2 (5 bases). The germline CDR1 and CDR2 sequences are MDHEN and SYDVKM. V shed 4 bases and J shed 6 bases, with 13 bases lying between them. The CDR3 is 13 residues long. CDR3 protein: CASSWEYPGEQYF. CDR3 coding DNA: TGTGCCAGCAGTTGGGAGTACCCCGGCGAGCAGTACTTC.

As DNA, the CDR3 is TGTGCCAGCAGTTTTGAAAGCACCTACGAGCAGTACTTC. The encoded protein is CASSFESTYEQYF. This sequence joins TRBV28 and TRBJ2-7; no clear D. V shed 3 bases and J shed 2 bases, with 8 bases lying between them. The CDR3 spans 13 residues. Germline CDR1 is MDHEN and CDR2 is SYDVKM.

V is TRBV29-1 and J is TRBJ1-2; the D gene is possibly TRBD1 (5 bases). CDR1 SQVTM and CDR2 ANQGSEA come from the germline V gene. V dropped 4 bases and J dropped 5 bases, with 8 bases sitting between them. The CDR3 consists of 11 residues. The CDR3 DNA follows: TGCAGCGTTGGGGGCTCTTATGGCTACACCTTC. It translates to CSVGGSYGYTF.

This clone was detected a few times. CDR3 loop: CASRAPGTGELFF. In DNA, the CDR3 is TGCGCCTCCCGGGCCCCGGGGACCGGGGAGCTGTTTTTT. The V gene is TRBV5-1, the J gene TRBJ2-2, with TRBD2 as a possible D gene (5 bases). The CDR3 is 13 amino acids. Germline CDR1 and CDR2: SGHRS and YFSETQ. V gave up 10 bases and J gave up 5 bases, with 15 bases separating them.

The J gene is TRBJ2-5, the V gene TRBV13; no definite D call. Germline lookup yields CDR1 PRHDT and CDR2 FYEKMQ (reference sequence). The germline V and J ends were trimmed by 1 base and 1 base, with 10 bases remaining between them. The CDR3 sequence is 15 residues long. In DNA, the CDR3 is TGTGCCAGCAGCTTAGAGAGGAAGCCCCAAGAGACCCAGTACTTC. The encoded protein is CASSLERKPQETQYF.

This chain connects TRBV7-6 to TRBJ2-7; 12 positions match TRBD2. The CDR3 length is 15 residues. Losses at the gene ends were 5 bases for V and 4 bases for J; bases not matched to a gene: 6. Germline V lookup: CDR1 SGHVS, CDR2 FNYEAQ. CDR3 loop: CASSHPGLAGYEQYF. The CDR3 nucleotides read TGTGCCAGCAGCCACCCGGGACTAGCGGGTTACGAGCAGTACTTC.

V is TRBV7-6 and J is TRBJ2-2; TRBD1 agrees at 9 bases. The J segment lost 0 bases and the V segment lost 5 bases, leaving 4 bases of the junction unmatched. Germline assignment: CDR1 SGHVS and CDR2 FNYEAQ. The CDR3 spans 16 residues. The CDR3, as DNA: TGTGCCAGCAGCACTACAGGGGGCACGAACACCGGGGAGCTGTTTTTT. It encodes CASSTTGGTNTGELFF.

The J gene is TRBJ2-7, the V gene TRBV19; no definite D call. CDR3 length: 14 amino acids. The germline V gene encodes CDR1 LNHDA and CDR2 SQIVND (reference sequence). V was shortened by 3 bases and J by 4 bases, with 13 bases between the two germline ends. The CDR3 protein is CASSIGPSPYEQYF. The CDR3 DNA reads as TGTGCCAGTAGTATTGGGCCCAGTCCTTACGAGCAGTACTTC.

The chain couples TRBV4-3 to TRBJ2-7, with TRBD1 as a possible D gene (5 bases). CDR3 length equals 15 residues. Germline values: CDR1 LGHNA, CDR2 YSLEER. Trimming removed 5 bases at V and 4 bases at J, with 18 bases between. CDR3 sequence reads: CASSYHPDKTYEQYF. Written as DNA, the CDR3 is TGCGCCAGCAGCTATCACCCGGACAAAACTTACGAGCAGTACTTC.

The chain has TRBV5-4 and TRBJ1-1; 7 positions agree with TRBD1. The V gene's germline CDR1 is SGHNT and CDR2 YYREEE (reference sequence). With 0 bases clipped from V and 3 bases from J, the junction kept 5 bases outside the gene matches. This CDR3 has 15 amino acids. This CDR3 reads CASSLASDRDTEAFF. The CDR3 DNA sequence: TGTGCCAGCAGCTTGGCCTCTGACAGGGACACTGAAGCTTTCTTT. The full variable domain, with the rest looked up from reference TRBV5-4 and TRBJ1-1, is ETGVTQSPTHLIKTRGQQVTLRCSSQSGHNTVSWYQQALGQGPQFIFQYYREEENGRGNFPPRFSGLQFPNYSSELNVNALELDDSALYLCASSLASDRDTEAFFGQGTRLTVV.

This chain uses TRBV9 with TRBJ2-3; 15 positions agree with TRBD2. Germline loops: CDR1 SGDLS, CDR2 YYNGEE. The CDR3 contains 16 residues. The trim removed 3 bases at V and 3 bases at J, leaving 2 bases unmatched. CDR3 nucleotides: TGTGCCAGCAGCGCGGGGACTAGCGGGAGGACAGATACGCAGTATTTT. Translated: CASSAGTSGRTDTQYF.

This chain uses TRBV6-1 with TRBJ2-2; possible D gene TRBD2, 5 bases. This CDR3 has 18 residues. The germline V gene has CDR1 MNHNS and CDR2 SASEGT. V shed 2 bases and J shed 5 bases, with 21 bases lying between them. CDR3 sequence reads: CASSETIGSWRGTGELFF. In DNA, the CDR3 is TGTGCCAGCAGTGAAACTATAGGATCCTGGCGAGGGACCGGGGAGCTGTTTTTT.

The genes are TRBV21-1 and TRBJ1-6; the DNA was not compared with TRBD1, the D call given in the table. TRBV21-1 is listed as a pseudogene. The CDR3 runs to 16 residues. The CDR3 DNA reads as TGTGCCAGCAGCCAATCTCGACAGGGGTATAATTCACCCCTCCACTTT. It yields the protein CASSQSRQGYNSPLHF.

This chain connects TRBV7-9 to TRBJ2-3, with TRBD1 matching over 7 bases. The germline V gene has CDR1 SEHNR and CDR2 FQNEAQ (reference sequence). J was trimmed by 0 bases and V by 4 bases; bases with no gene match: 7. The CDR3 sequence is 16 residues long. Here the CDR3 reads CASSYQTGSSTDTQYF. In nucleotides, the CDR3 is TGTGCCAGCAGCTATCAGACAGGGTCTAGCACAGATACGCAGTATTTT. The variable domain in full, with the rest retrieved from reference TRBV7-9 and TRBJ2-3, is DTGVSQNPRHKITKRGQNVTFRCDPISEHNRLYWYRQTLGQGPEFLTYFQNEAQLEKSRLLSDRFSAERPKGSFSTLEIQRTEQGDSAMYLCASSYQTGSSTDTQYFGPGTRLTVL.

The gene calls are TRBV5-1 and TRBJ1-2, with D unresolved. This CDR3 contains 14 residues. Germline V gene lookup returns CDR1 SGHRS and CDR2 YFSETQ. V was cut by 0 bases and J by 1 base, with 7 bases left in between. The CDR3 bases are TGCGCCAGCAGCTTGGATATACTTAACTATGGCTACACCTTC. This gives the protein CASSLDILNYGYTF.

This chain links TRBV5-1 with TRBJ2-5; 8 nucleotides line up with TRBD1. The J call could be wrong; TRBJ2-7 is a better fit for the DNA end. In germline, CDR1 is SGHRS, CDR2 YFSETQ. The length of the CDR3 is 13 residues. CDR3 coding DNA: TGCGCCAGCAACCCAGGGGGCCCCTACGAGCAGTACTTC. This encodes CASNPGGPYEQYF.

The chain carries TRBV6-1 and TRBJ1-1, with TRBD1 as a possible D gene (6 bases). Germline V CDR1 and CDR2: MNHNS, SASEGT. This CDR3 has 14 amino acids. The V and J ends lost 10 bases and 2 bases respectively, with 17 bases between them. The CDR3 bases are TGTGCCACCCCCCTCGGACAGCCAAACACTGAAGCTTTCTTT. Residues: CATPLGQPNTEAFF.

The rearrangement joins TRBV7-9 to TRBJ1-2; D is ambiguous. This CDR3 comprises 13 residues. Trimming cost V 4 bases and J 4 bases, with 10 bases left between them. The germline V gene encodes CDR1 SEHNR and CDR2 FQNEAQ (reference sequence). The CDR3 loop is CASSSARLYGYTF. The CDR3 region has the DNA TGTGCCAGCAGCTCAGCGCGCCTCTATGGCTACACCTTC.

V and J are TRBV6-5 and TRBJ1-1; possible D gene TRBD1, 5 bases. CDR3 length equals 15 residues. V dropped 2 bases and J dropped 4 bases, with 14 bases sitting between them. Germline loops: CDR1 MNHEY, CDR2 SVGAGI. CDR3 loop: CASSYGGGRSTEAFF. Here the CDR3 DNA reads TGTGCCAGCAGTTACGGGGGGGGAAGGAGCACTGAAGCTTTCTTT.

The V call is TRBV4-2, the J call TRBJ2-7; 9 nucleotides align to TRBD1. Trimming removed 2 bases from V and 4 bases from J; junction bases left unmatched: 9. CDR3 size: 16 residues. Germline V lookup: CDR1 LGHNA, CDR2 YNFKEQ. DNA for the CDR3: TGTGCCAGCAGCCAACTCGGGACAGGGCTTAAGTACGAGCAGTACTTC. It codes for CASSQLGTGLKYEQYF.

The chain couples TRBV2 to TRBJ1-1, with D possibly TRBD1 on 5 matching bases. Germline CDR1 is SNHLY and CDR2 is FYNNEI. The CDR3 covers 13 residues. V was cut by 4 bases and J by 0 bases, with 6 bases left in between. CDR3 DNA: TGTGCCAGCAGTGGACAGTTGAACACTGAAGCTTTCTTT. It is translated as CASSGQLNTEAFF. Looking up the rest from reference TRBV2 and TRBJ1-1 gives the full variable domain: EPEVTQTPSHQVTQMGQEVILRCVPISNHLYFYWYRQILGQKVEFLVSFYNNEISEKSEIFDDQFSVERPDGSNFTLKIRSTKLEDSAMYFCASSGQLNTEAFFGQGTRLTVV.

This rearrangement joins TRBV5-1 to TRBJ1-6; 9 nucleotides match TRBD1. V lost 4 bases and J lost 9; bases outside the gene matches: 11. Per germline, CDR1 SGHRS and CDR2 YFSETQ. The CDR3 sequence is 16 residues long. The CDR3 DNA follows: TGCGCCAGCAGCCTTGCCGGGACAGGGCAGGGTTCACCCCTCCACTTT. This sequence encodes CASSLAGTGQGSPLHF.

In DNA, the CDR3 is TGTGCCAGCAGTCCACAGCCCCGAGGGATCAATCAGCCCCAGCATTTT. It encodes CASSPQPRGINQPQHF. This chain joins TRBV2 and TRBJ1-5; D ambiguous. This CDR3 is 16 amino acids long. Trimming took off 5 bases at V and 3 bases at J, with 17 bases between the two ends. In germline, CDR1 is SNHLY, CDR2 FYNNEI.

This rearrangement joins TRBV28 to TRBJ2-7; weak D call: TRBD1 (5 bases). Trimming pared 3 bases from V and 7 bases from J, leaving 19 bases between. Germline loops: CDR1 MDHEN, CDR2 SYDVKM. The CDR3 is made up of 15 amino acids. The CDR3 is CASSLAGRLYGEQYF. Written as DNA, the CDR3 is TGTGCCAGCAGTTTGGCAGGGCGTCTCTACGGGGAGCAGTACTTC.

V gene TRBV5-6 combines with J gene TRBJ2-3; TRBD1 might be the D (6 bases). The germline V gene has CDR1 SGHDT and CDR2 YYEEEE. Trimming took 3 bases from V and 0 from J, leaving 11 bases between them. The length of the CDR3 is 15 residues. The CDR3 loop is CASSSGQTSTDTQYF. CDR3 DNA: TGTGCCAGCAGCTCAGGACAGACTAGCACAGATACGCAGTATTTT. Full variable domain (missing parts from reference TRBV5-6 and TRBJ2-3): DAGVTQSPTHLIKTRGQQVTLRCSPKSGHDTVSWYQQALGQGPQFIFQYYEEEERQRGNFPDRFSGHQFPNYSSELNVNALLLGDSALYLCASSSGQTSTDTQYFGPGTRLTVL.